This T cell receptor (beta chain) appears in the sequencing data of a study of control samples from healthy donors and cancer patients. The germline gives CDR1 SGDLS, CDR2 YYNGEE. The CDR3 is made up of 16 amino acids. V lost 4 bases, J lost 0 bases, and 16 bases lay in between. Some clones are missing from TCRdb's copy, which holds only in-frame ones; the method was immunoSEQ multiplex PCR. Of about 130,000 clones in the sample, approximately 90% were seen once. The chain carries TRBV9 and TRBJ1-1, with D possibly matching TRBD1 (5 bases). Sequencing used blood. This clonotype originated in a man aged 18 to 30 in good health. DNA of the CDR3: TGTGCCAGCAGCTCCTCCGGGGGACGCCTGAACACTGAAGCTTTCTTT. This gives the protein CASSSSGGRLNTEAFF.